These T cell receptor beta chains were read from a single sample in a study of shared clonotypes between healthy human individuals. Produced via immunoSEQ multiplex PCR; TCRdb's table is partial and in-frame only. This sample yields more than 2,000,000 clones, of which roughly 93% are seen a single time; 0.39% belongs to the top ten. Sequencing used naive CD4+ T cells from PBMCs. Receptors were obtained from a man aged 18 to 29 in good health. Some clones in this sample may be carry-over from other donors' samples. Both conserved end residues are part of each CDR3. D genes are given only for firm matches. Rows give clone size only sometimes, using once, few, many, or a class for an expanded clone.

V	size	J	D	DNA	CDR3
TRBV5-5	-	TRBJ2-7	TRBD1	TGTGCCAGCAGCTTGGCCGAGACAGGGTCTCGGCAGTACTTC	CASSLAETGSRQYF
TRBV5-4	-	TRBJ2-3	TRBD2	TGTGCCAGCAGCCTGGGACTAGCGGCCTCGGGGGATACGCAGTATTTT	CASSLGLAASGDTQYF
TRBV10-1	-	TRBJ2-5	TRBD1	TGCGCCAGCAGTGAAGGTGGGGGACAGGGAACACTTGGGACCCAGTACTTC	CASSEGGGQGTLGTQYF
TRBV18	-	TRBJ2-7	-	TGTGCCAGCTCAAGACTAGACCTCTCCTACGAGCAGTACTTC	CASSRLDLSYEQYF
TRBV5-4	-	TRBJ1-1	TRBD1	TGTGCCAGCAGCTCACGGACAGGGGGGAACACTGAAGCTTTCTTT	CASSSRTGGNTEAFF
TRBV28	once	TRBJ2-7	-	TGTGCCAGCAGCCCAAGGAGGGGGATGTCGACCTCTTCTGAGCAGTACTTC	CASSPRRGMSTSSEQYF
TRBV29-1	-	TRBJ2-2	-	TGCAGCGTTACCGTTCGGGATCCGTTGTACACCGGGGAGCTGTTTTTT	CSVTVRDPLYTGELFF
TRBV7-2	-	TRBJ1-2	-	TGTGCCAGCAGCTTAATCCTCGGGCAGGGGCATGGCTACACCTTC	CASSLILGQGHGYTF
TRBV29-1	-	TRBJ2-5	-	TGCAGCGTTACCAGGGGGGCAGCGGGGGAGACCCAGTACTTC	CSVTRGAAGETQYF
TRBV6-1	-	TRBJ1-5	-	TGTGCCAGCAGTGTGACACGGGATCAGCCCCAGCATTTT	CASSVTRDQPQHF
TRBV7-9	-	TRBJ1-4	-	TGTGCCAGCAGCTTAGGTTTGACGGGGCTCAATGAAAAACTGTTTTTT	CASSLGLTGLNEKLFF
TRBV2	-	TRBJ2-6	-	TGTGCCAGCATTTTGAGCTCTGGGGCCAACGTCCTGACTTTC	CASILSSGANVLTF
TRBV29-1	-	TRBJ2-3	TRBD2	TGCAGCGTTAGGCTAGCGGGCACAGATACGCAGTATTTT	CSVRLAGTDTQYF
TRBV5-1	-	TRBJ1-2	-	TGCGCCAGCAGCTTGGGGCCGGGGGTGGAATCCTATGGCTACACCTTC	CASSLGPGVESYGYTF
TRBV6-6	-	TRBJ1-4	-	TGTGCCAGCAGTTGGGGGGAAAAGGAAAAACTGTTTTTT	CASSWGEKEKLFF
TRBV7-3	-	TRBJ2-7	-	TGTGCCAGCAGCTTAAGAGGAGACCACGAGCAGTACTTC	CASSLRGDHEQYF
TRBV27	-	TRBJ1-1	-	TGTGCCAGCAGTTCAATAGGACAACAACGCGGGGCGCTCACTGAAGCTTTCTTT	CASSSIGQQRGALTEAFF
TRBV5-1	-	TRBJ2-1	TRBD1	TGCGCCAGCAGCTTGGCCCCGACAGGGGGCTACAATGAGCAGTTCTTC	CASSLAPTGGYNEQFF
TRBV7-2	-	TRBJ2-2	TRBD2	TGTGCCAGCAGCTTACCCAGACTAGCCCTCACCGGGGAGCTGTTTTTT	CASSLPRLALTGELFF
TRBV28	-	TRBJ1-1	-	TGTGCCAGCAGTGCAACGGGGGTCGGGAACACTGAAGCTTTCTTT	CASSATGVGNTEAFF
TRBV5-6	-	TRBJ1-5	-	TGTGCCAGCAGCTTAGGACAGAATCAGCCCCAGCATTTT	CASSLGQNQPQHF
TRBV29-1	-	TRBJ2-2	-	TGCAGCGTTGAGGGTGCGGCCGGGGAGCTGTTTTTT	CSVEGAAGELFF